This entry lists 32 T cell receptor beta chains sequenced from one sample in a study of blood T cell repertoires in COVID-19 (dated by TCRdb to the early 2020s). Libraries were made using the immunoSEQ multiplex PCR assay. Sourced from immuneACCESS, this table was stored by TCRdb with only in-frame sequences that have V and J called. A share of the clones is absent; for the studies checked, an unresolved V gene accounts for under half, and the remainder has no known explanation. The sample table lists over 150,000 clones, around 84% of them with a count of one. Roughly 1% of the sample is taken by the ten largest. The specimen was peripheral blood. These receptors came from a man between 40 and 49 years old with acute or convalescent COVID-19.

The rearrangement links TRBV28 to TRBJ2-5, with TRBD1 matching over 7 bases. The V gene end was trimmed by 2 bases and the J gene end by 4 bases; junction bases not matched to a gene: 7. CDR1 MDHEN and CDR2 SYDVKM come from the germline V gene. This CDR3 has 15 residues. The CDR3 spells CASSLRRQGAETQYF. The CDR3 DNA is TGTGCCAGCAGTTTAAGGCGACAGGGCGCAGAGACCCAGTACTTC.

This chain links TRBV6-1 with TRBJ1-5; D ambiguous. V was clipped by 0 bases and J by 9 bases, with 6 bases between them. CDR3 length: 12 amino acids. Germline loops: CDR1 MNHNS, CDR2 SASEGT. The CDR3 loop reads CASSEALRPQHF. In DNA, the CDR3 is TGTGCCAGCAGTGAAGCCCTTAGGCCCCAGCATTTT.

The chain links TRBV27 to TRBJ1-1; 7 bases line up with TRBD1. Trimming at V came to 3 bases and at J to 11 bases, leaving 12 bases not matched to a gene. This CDR3 is built from 14 residues. Germline V lookup: CDR1 MNHEY, CDR2 SMNVEV (reference sequence). For the CDR3, the DNA is TGTGCCAGCAGTTTTTCCCAAACAGGGGTAGGGGCTTTCTTT. Its protein product is CASSFSQTGVGAFF.

The chain couples TRBV6-5 to TRBJ2-5; 13 positions match TRBD2. Unmatched junction bases numbered 5, after V lost 4 bases and J lost 3 bases. The CDR3 is made up of 16 amino acids. The V gene's germline CDR1 is MNHEY and CDR2 SVGAGI. CDR3 amino acids: CASSLMTSGGKETQYF. CDR3 nucleotide sequence: TGTGCCAGCAGTTTGATGACTAGCGGGGGGAAAGAGACCCAGTACTTC.

The CDR3 here is CASSQDPGGGANTGELFF. The CDR3 DNA follows: TGTGCCAGCAGCCAAGATCCGGGAGGGGGCGCGAACACCGGGGAGCTGTTTTTT. The genes are TRBV3-1 (or the pseudogene TRBV3-2) and TRBJ2-2; D possibly corresponds to TRBD2 (8 bases). From germline, CDR1 is LGHDT and CDR2 YNNKEL (reference sequence). This CDR3 contains 18 residues. V lost 0 bases, J lost 0 bases, and 14 bases lay in between.

J is TRBJ1-3 and V is TRBV27; tentatively, D is TRBD1 (5 bases). Germline V CDR1 and CDR2: MNHEY, SMNVEV (reference sequence). The CDR3 contains 14 residues. V was cut by 6 bases and J by 2 bases, with 11 bases left in between. The CDR3: CASRPRGTGNTIYF. CDR3 DNA: TGTGCCAGCAGACCCCGGGGGACTGGAAACACCATATATTTT.

The chain carries TRBV5-1 and TRBJ1-5, with D tentatively TRBD1 (6 bases). Trimming left V 2 bases short and J 5 bases short, with 14 bases between. This CDR3 is built from 15 residues. Germline V lookup: CDR1 SGHRS, CDR2 YFSETQ. The CDR3 sequence is CASSLRPGEDQPQHF. In DNA form, the CDR3 reads TGCGCCAGCAGCTTACGACCAGGGGAAGATCAGCCCCAGCATTTT.

The rearrangement joins TRBV9 to TRBJ2-5; D is possibly TRBD2 (6 bases). The germline V and J ends were trimmed by 0 bases and 4 bases, with 10 bases remaining between them. Germline lookup yields CDR1 SGDLS and CDR2 YYNGEE. This CDR3 has 14 residues. The CDR3 here is CASSVAGGGETQYF. For the CDR3, the DNA is TGTGCCAGCAGCGTAGCTGGGGGAGGAGAGACCCAGTACTTC.

This clone was seen a handful of times. This rearrangement joins TRBV7-8 to TRBJ1-1; unclear D gene. The CDR3 runs 16 residues. V was clipped by 2 bases and J by 7 bases, with 20 bases between them. Germline loops: CDR1 SGHVS, CDR2 FQNEAQ. The CDR3 region has the DNA TGTGCCAGCAGCTTAAGACGGACCCCCGCGGGAGGTGAAGCTTTCTTT. This codes for CASSLRRTPAGGEAFF.

This sequence joins TRBV7-9 and TRBJ1-4, with 7 bases fitting TRBD1. The trim removed 5 bases at V and 3 bases at J, leaving 3 bases unmatched. Germline CDR1 and CDR2: SEHNR and FQNEAQ (reference sequence). CDR3 length equals 14 residues. The DNA for the CDR3 is TGTGCCAGCAGCCCGACAGGGCCTAATGAAAAACTGTTTTTT. Its translation is CASSPTGPNEKLFF.

This chain links TRBV5-6 with TRBJ1-3; 7 bases agree with TRBD1. CDR1 SGHDT and CDR2 YYEEEE come from the germline V gene. The CDR3 sequence is 15 residues long. V lost 2 bases and J lost 2; bases outside the gene matches: 4. CDR3 nucleotide sequence: TGTGCCAGCAGCTTTCGGGACAGTACTGGAAACACCATATATTTT. Amino acids: CASSFRDSTGNTIYF.

This clone came up once. J is TRBJ2-2 and V is TRBV7-9; TRBD1 agrees at 8 bases. The CDR3 is 17 amino acids. Germline trimming cut 5 bases from V and 1 base from J; bases unmatched to any gene: 9. The germline gives CDR1 SEHNR, CDR2 FQNEAQ (reference sequence). The CDR3 is CASSRISGTGNTGELFF. The CDR3 DNA reads TGTGCCAGCAGCCGTATTTCCGGGACAGGGAACACCGGGGAGCTGTTTTTT.

The CDR3 DNA follows: TGTGCCAGCAACACGCTCGGGACACCGTACGAGCAGTACTTC. It yields the protein CASNTLGTPYEQYF. This chain connects TRBV28 to TRBJ2-7, with D tentatively TRBD1 (6 bases). The CDR3 has 14 amino acids. From germline, CDR1 is MDHEN and CDR2 SYDVKM. Trimming stripped 7 bases from V and 4 bases from J, with 17 bases between.

This clone appeared once. The rearrangement uses TRBV3-1 (or the pseudogene TRBV3-2) and TRBJ1-5; TRBD1 aligns across 8 bases. Germline V gene data show CDR1 as LGHDT and CDR2 as YNNKEL (reference sequence). With 4 bases clipped from V and 3 bases from J, the junction kept 8 bases outside the gene matches. CDR3 size: 16 residues. CDR3 nucleotide sequence: TGTGCCAGCAGCCCTAAAGACAGGGGTAACAATCAGCCCCAGCATTTT. Translated, it gives CASSPKDRGNNQPQHF.

The V call is TRBV18, the J call TRBJ1-2; D remains unclear. The CDR3 spans 14 residues. The V and J ends lost 3 bases and 4 bases respectively, with 12 bases between them. Germline CDR1 and CDR2: KGHSH and LQKENI. In DNA form, the CDR3 reads TGTGCCAGCTCACCTTTAGAAGGGAGCTATGGCTACACCTTC. Amino acids: CASSPLEGSYGYTF. The variable domain in full, completed from reference TRBV18 and TRBJ1-2, reads NAGVMQNPRHLVRRRGQEARLRCSPMKGHSHVYWYRQLPEEGLKFMVYLQKENIIDESGMPKERFSAEFPKEGPSILRIQQVVRGDSAAYFCASSPLEGSYGYTFGSGTRLTVV.

The chain is built from TRBV18 and TRBJ1-2; D gene ambiguous. The germline V gene has CDR1 KGHSH and CDR2 LQKENI. The CDR3 is 14 residues long. Trimming pared 2 bases from V and 0 bases from J, leaving 7 bases between. The CDR3 region has the DNA TGTGCCAGCTCACCATCCGCAGCTAACTATGGCTACACCTTC. It encodes CASSPSAANYGYTF.

The chain joins TRBV30 to TRBJ2-3; 7 nucleotides agree with TRBD1. The length of the CDR3 is 14 residues. Germline values: CDR1 GTSNPN, CDR2 SVGIG (reference sequence). V trimming: 5 bases; J trimming: 7 bases; junction bases outside the gene matches: 12. The CDR3 DNA reads as TGTGCCTGGGGGAGACAGGGAATTGGGAATACGCAGTATTTT. This translates into CAWGRQGIGNTQYF.

The genes are TRBV9 and TRBJ2-4; D may be TRBD1 (7 bases). Germline V lookup: CDR1 SGDLS, CDR2 YYNGEE. The CDR3 is 14 amino acids. Trimming stripped 8 bases from V and 7 bases from J, with 19 bases between. As DNA, the CDR3 is TGTGCCAGTTCTTTAGACAGGGAGGCGAACATTCAGTACTTC. It is translated as CASSLDREANIQYF. The variable domain in full, with the rest retrieved from reference TRBV9 and TRBJ2-4, is DSGVTQTPKHLITATGQRVTLRCSPRSGDLSVYWYQQSLDQGLQFLIQYYNGEERAKGNILERFSAQQFPDLHSELNLSSLELGDSALYFCASSLDREANIQYFGAGTRLSVL.

The rearrangement links TRBV7-8 to TRBJ1-4, with unresolved D. Per the germline V gene, CDR1 is SGHVS and CDR2 is FQNEAQ. V was pared by 4 bases and J by 7 bases, with 13 bases between. The CDR3 is made up of 14 amino acids. The CDR3 loop reads CASSSRVPSEKLFF. The CDR3 DNA reads as TGTGCCAGCAGCTCGAGGGTCCCGAGTGAAAAACTGTTTTTT.

The table lists this clone with a few counts. The V call is TRBV18, the J call TRBJ1-3; no definite D call. V was cut by 2 bases and J by 4 bases, with 9 bases left in between. The CDR3 is made up of 14 amino acids. Germline V gene data show CDR1 as KGHSH and CDR2 as LQKENI. CDR3 residues: CASSPEALGNTIYF. In DNA, the CDR3 is TGTGCCAGCTCACCAGAAGCGCTGGGAAACACCATATATTTT.

The chain links TRBV7-2 to TRBJ1-2; 7 bases fit TRBD1. The CDR3 consists of 14 residues. Trimming removed 5 bases from V and 2 bases from J; junction bases left unmatched: 5. Germline-derived CDR1 and CDR2 are SGHTA and FQGNSA. The chain's CDR3 is CASSTRQGNYGYTF. The CDR3 nucleotides read TGTGCCAGCAGCACGCGACAGGGAAACTATGGCTACACCTTC.

The chain employs TRBV2 and TRBJ1-2; D might be TRBD1 (5 bases). Trimming removed 7 bases from V and 7 bases from J, with 22 bases in between. CDR3 length: 15 residues. The germline V gene encodes CDR1 SNHLY and CDR2 FYNNEI. The CDR3 protein is CASTRGGREGGGYTF. CDR3 in DNA: TGTGCCAGCACCCGAGGTGGCAGGGAGGGCGGTGGCTACACCTTC.

The chain links TRBV7-9 to TRBJ2-7; weak D call: TRBD2 (6 bases). Germline CDR1 and CDR2: SEHNR and FQNEAQ (reference sequence). The germline V and J ends were trimmed by 1 base and 0 bases, with 7 bases remaining between them. This CDR3 region has 14 residues. CDR3 sequence: CASSLDGSSYEQYF. CDR3 sequence (DNA): TGTGCCAGCAGCTTAGACGGGAGCTCCTACGAGCAGTACTTC.

The genes are TRBV9 and TRBJ1-1; a possible D gene is TRBD1 (5 bases). Germline loops: CDR1 SGDLS, CDR2 YYNGEE. V dropped 2 bases and J dropped 9 bases, with 14 bases sitting between them. The CDR3 is 13 amino acids. In nucleotides, the CDR3 is TGTGCCAGCAGCGTGGAGGGGAATGGTAAAGCTTTCTTT. This gives the protein CASSVEGNGKAFF.

This chain connects TRBV11-3 to TRBJ2-5, with D uncertain. The germline V gene encodes CDR1 SGHNT and CDR2 YENEEA. V dropped 5 bases and J dropped 1 base, with 8 bases sitting between them. The CDR3 totals 13 residues. CDR3 residues: CASSQAFQETQYF. The CDR3 DNA sequence: TGTGCCAGCAGCCAAGCGTTCCAAGAGACCCAGTACTTC. Full variable domain (missing parts from reference TRBV11-3 and TRBJ2-5): EAGVVQSPRYKIIEKKQPVAFWCNPISGHNTLYWYLQNLGQGPELLIRYENEEAVDDSQLPKDRFSAERLKGVDSTLKIQPAELGDSAVYLCASSQAFQETQYFGPGTRLLVL.

This chain joins TRBV5-4 and TRBJ2-1; 14 bases are shared with TRBD2. The germline CDR1 and CDR2 sequences are SGHNT and YYREEE (reference sequence). Trimming removed 7 bases from V and 9 bases from J; junction bases left unmatched: 15. This CDR3 region has 17 residues. The CDR3 sequence is CASETGKTSGGAAEQFF. CDR3 in DNA: TGTGCCAGCGAGACAGGAAAGACTAGCGGGGGGGCGGCTGAGCAGTTCTTC.

This chain uses TRBV7-6 with TRBJ1-4; tentatively, D is TRBD1 (6 bases). V lost 2 bases and J lost 5, with 18 bases in between. Germline V gene sequence: CDR1 SGHVS, CDR2 FNYEAQ. This CDR3 comprises 17 residues. The CDR3 sequence is CASSLRAGGGKNEKLFF. The CDR3 DNA reads TGTGCCAGCAGCTTAAGGGCGGGGGGCGGCAAGAATGAAAAACTGTTTTTT.

The CDR3 here is CATSRLRGTQSSGNTIYF. CDR3 DNA: TGTGCCACCAGCAGACTACGGGGGACGCAGAGCTCTGGAAACACCATATATTTT. V and J are TRBV15 and TRBJ1-3, with D possibly being TRBD1 (5 bases). Germline lookup yields CDR1 LNHNV and CDR2 YYDKDF (reference sequence). V was cut by 2 bases and J by 0 bases, with 17 bases left in between. CDR3 length equals 18 residues.

This CDR3 reads CASSLAWDSQRNTEAFF. CDR3 sequence (DNA): TGTGCCAGCAGCTTAGCGTGGGACAGTCAAAGGAACACTGAAGCTTTCTTT. This chain joins TRBV7-2 and TRBJ1-1, with 7 bases aligning to TRBD1. The CDR3 extends over 17 amino acids. The ends lost 0 bases at V and 1 base at J; junction bases unmatched: 8. Germline V gene lookup returns CDR1 SGHTA and CDR2 FQGNSA.

The gene calls are TRBV4-2 and TRBJ1-2; D gene uncertain. Germline V gene lookup returns CDR1 LGHNA and CDR2 YNFKEQ. Trimming stripped 0 bases from V and 7 bases from J, with 18 bases between. The CDR3 covers 16 residues. CDR3 sequence reads: CASSQDGGMDVRGYTF. The CDR3 DNA sequence: TGTGCCAGCAGCCAAGATGGCGGGATGGACGTACGTGGCTACACCTTC.

The rearrangement joins TRBV6-5 to TRBJ1-1, with 7 nucleotides matching TRBD1. After removal of 8 bases from V and 4 bases from J, the junction contained 10 bases not matched to a gene. The germline V gene has CDR1 MNHEY and CDR2 SVGAGI. This CDR3 region has 14 residues. Here the CDR3 DNA reads TGTGCCAGCGCCTATGCGTCAGGGGGCACTGAAGCTTTCTTT. Its translation: CASAYASGGTEAFF.

This clone occurred once. The CDR3 DNA follows: TGCGCCAGCAGCTCGAGACTAGCGGGTTATCAAGAGACCCAGTACTTC. Residues: CASSSRLAGYQETQYF. V gene TRBV5-1 combines with J gene TRBJ2-5; 10 bases map to TRBD2. The ends lost 3 bases at V and 2 bases at J; junction bases unmatched: 7. CDR3 size: 16 residues. Germline V gene lookup returns CDR1 SGHRS and CDR2 YFSETQ.